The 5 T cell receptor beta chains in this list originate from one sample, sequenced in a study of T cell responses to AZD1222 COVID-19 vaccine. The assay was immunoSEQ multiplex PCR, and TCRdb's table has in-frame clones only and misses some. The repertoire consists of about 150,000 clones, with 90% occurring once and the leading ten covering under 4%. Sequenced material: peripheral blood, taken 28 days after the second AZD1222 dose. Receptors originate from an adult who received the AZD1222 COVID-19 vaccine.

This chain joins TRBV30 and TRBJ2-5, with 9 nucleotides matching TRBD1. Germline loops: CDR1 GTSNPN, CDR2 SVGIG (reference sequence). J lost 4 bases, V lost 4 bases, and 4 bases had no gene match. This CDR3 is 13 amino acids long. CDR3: CAWNPGQGETQYF. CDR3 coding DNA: TGTGCCTGGAACCCGGGACAGGGAGAGACCCAGTACTTC.

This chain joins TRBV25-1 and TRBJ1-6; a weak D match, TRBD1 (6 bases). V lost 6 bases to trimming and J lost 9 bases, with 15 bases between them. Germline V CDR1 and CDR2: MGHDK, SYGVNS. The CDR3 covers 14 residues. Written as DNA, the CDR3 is TGTGCCAGCAGCTTAACAGGGTTGGGTTCACCCCTCCACTTT. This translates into CASSLTGLGSPLHF.

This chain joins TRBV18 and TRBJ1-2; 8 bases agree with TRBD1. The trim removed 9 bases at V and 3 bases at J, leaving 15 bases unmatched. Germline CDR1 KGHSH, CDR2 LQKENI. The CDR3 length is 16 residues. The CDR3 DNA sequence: TGTGCCAGTAATCCGGGACAGGAGACCCCCGACTATGGCTACACCTTC. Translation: CASNPGQETPDYGYTF.

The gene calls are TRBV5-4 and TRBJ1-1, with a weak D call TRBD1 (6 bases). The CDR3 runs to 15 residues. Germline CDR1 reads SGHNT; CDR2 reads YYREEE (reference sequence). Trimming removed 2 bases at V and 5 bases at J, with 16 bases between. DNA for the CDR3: TGTGCCAGCAGCTTTCTGGGGGGGGCTAGGACTGAAGCTTTCTTT. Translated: CASSFLGGARTEAFF.

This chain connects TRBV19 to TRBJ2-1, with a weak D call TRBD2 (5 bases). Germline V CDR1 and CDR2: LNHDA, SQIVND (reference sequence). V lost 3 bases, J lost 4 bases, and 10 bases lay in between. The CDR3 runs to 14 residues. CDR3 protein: CASSIPGKYNEQFF. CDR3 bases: TGTGCCAGTAGTATTCCCGGGAAGTACAATGAGCAGTTCTTC.